This T cell receptor (beta chain) is drawn from a study of blood T cell repertoires in COVID-19 (dated by TCRdb to 2018 to 2020). Regarding the complete study: The collaborator samples originated in the United States, Italy and Spain and spanned the acute and convalescent phases of COVID-19. Nearly every sample came with metadata listing a de-identified subject ID, COVID-19 status, age in years and sex. Where available, HLA class I and class II types were obtained from metadata supplied by the sample provider rather than from assay-based typing. The repertoires were released in a freely available public database intended as a resource for research on the immune response to SARS-CoV-2. Samples were obtained from the ongoing ImmuneRACE study (first 160 participants) and from roughly 1,300 subjects provided by 6 global collaborators. The material from the prospective study consisted of cDNA or gDNA derived from T cells, B-cell-depleted T cells, or PBMCs. Deeply sampled blood TCRbeta repertoires from subjects exposed to, actively infected with, or recovered from COVID-19 were included in the dataset.

What the research found in general, with its limitations: How much clinical and demographic metadata was included differed by source and by participant, and the metadata was provided uncurated.

With respect to this clone: Its specific antigen is unknown. It has no much larger one-base neighbor in the sample; base qualities were not kept. Other DNA sequences within the sample encode an identical CDR3.

The collaborating institutions used their own protocols to collect whole blood in K2EDTA tubes. For TCRbeta analysis, collaborators shipped samples as frozen whole blood, isolated PBMCs, or DNA extracted from either of those sample types. The immunoSEQ Assay, a bias-controlled multiplex PCR, was used to amplify TCRbeta CDR3 regions from genomic DNA. As for the authors' bioinformatics: Nucleated cell counts per sample were estimated from amplification of reference gene primers within the assay. To quantify the absolute abundance of each unique TCRbeta CDR3 rearrangement, sequence reads were collapsed and filtered. For each sample, productive Simpson clonality was calculated by taking the square root of Simpson's diversity index across productive rearrangements. The source is immuneACCESS, and TCRdb retained only in-frame sequences with V and J called. Part of the clones is not carried over; for the studies checked, unresolved V genes explain less than half of this, and the remainder is unexplained. From that table come the V and J calls and clone size; the DNA was used to work out D and trimming. The table for this sample lists roughly 150,000 clones; around 85% of them were counted only once. The ten largest clones represent 5% of the sample.

Compared with germline, V lacks 0 bases and J lacks 4 bases; bases without a gene match: 0. Spanning cysteine to phenylalanine, the CDR3 consists of 14 amino acids. The only DNA kept is the CDR3, 42 bases in frame from the first base. Per the germline V gene, SGDLS is the CDR1 and YYNGEE is the CDR2. This chain joins TRBV9 to TRBJ1-5; TRBD1 matches 8 bases in the middle. The clonotype was recovered from a human donor in a cohort sampled during active COVID-19. What was sequenced was peripheral blood. In nucleotide form, the sequence is TGTGCCAGCAGCGTAGGGACAGGGAATCAGCCCCAGCATTTT. Protein translation: CASSVGTGNQPQHF.